The T cell receptor (beta chain) under discussion was sequenced for a study of blood T cell repertoires in COVID-19. Assay: immunoSEQ multiplex PCR; the TCRdb copy retains only in-frame clones and omits some. Counted here are 49,000 or so clones, approximately 83% occurring once; the ten biggest clones make up around 30%. Patients at the Seattle site were enrolled during active infection and followed longitudinally. V lost 1 base and J lost 3, with 15 bases in between. Looked up from germline, CDR1 is MGHRA and CDR2 is YSYEKL. This CDR3 is 16 amino acids long. This TCR came from a woman at least 80 years old with COVID-19, enrolled during active disease. V and J are TRBV4-1 and TRBJ1-2, with TRBD1 as a possible D gene (5 bases). Material for sequencing was peripheral blood. The DNA of the CDR3 is TGCGCCAGCAGCCAAGGCCCGACAGCAAACTACTATGGCTACACCTTC. Encoded protein: CASSQGPTANYYGYTF.